This entry concerns a single T cell receptor beta chain. Its specificity is not known. These data originate in a study of monozygotic twins with inflammatory bowel disease. Blood samples, whole and unsorted for T cells, yielded the isolated total RNA. Germline loops: CDR1 LGHNA, CDR2 YSLEER. The CDR3 consists of 15 residues. One entry per CDR3 protein, without DNA, is what TCRdb gives after re-calling the 5' RACE reads. The record lists more than 300,000 distinct CDR3 sequences, of which the ten most abundant hold just over 2.5%. Study-wide results and limits: Healthy co-twins exceeded IBD patients in TCRbeta diversity as measured by inverse Simpson.

This receptor was obtained from a human donor with ulcerative colitis or Crohn's disease, or a healthy co-twin of an affected twin (not recorded which). Material for sequencing was blood. The V gene is TRBV4-3, the J gene TRBJ2-2; absent DNA, TCRdb's TRBD1 call cannot be checked. Here the CDR3 reads CASSQGAGRTGELFF.